The 20 T cell receptor beta chains below come from one sample, sequenced in a study of blood T cell repertoires in COVID-19. Profiled with immunoSEQ multiplex PCR; TCRdb holds only in-frame clones, not every one. This sample yields fewer than 250,000 clones, of which over 75% are seen a single time; less than 8% belongs to the top ten. Material: PBMCs or T cells enriched from blood (not recorded which). Receptors originate from a woman aged 40 to 50 with acute COVID-19.

This clone was seen only a few times. V gene TRBV24-1 combines with J gene TRBJ1-2; D gene ambiguous. This CDR3 contains 14 residues. Trimming pared 7 bases from V and 5 bases from J, leaving 16 bases between. Germline CDR1 is KGHDR and CDR2 is SFDVKD. The CDR3 bases are TGTGCCACCAGAGACAACGCGCTGTCTTATGGCTACACCTTC. The encoded protein is CATRDNALSYGYTF.

The chain joins TRBV11-2 to TRBJ2-3; D possibly corresponds to TRBD2 (5 bases). CDR3 size: 15 residues. The germline V and J ends were trimmed by 4 bases and 3 bases, with 14 bases remaining between them. CDR1 is SGHAT, CDR2 FQNNGV, per germline. CDR3 nucleotide sequence: TGTGCCAGCAGCTCCGGGATAGAGATGACAGATACGCAGTATTTT. Its protein is CASSSGIEMTDTQYF.

The rearrangement uses TRBV19 and TRBJ2-1, with 13 bases that match TRBD2. Germline V CDR1 and CDR2: LNHDA, SQIVND (reference sequence). V lost 7 bases and J lost 5; bases outside the gene matches: 5. The CDR3 has 15 residues. CDR3 sequence (DNA): TGTGCCAGTATGCTACTAGCGGGGGGGGACAATGAGCAGTTCTTC. It is translated as CASMLLAGGDNEQFF.

The gene calls are TRBV30 and TRBJ1-3; weak D call: TRBD1 (5 bases). The germline CDR1 and CDR2 sequences are GTSNPN and SVGIG (reference sequence). V dropped 2 bases and J dropped 3 bases, with 11 bases sitting between them. This CDR3 has 14 amino acids. CDR3 protein: CAWSNGGFGNTIYF. CDR3 nucleotides: TGTGCCTGGAGTAACGGGGGATTTGGAAACACCATATATTTT. Based on the CDR3 plus reference TRBV30 and TRBJ1-3, the full variable domain is SQTIHQWPATLVQPVGSPLSLECTVEGTSNPNLYWYRQAAGRGLQLLFYSVGIGQISSEVPQNLSASRPQDRQFILSSKKLLLSDSGFYLCAWSNGGFGNTIYFGEGSWLTVV.

Only a few counts were recorded for this clone. The V and J genes are TRBV18 and TRBJ1-5; D remains unclear. The ends were cut back, 2 bases at V and 3 bases at J, with 8 bases in the middle. Germline CDR1 reads KGHSH; CDR2 reads LQKENI. This CDR3 has 14 amino acids. In DNA form, the CDR3 reads TGTGCCAGCTCACCAGATGCGCTCAATCAGCCCCAGCATTTT. Translating it yields CASSPDALNQPQHF.

This chain connects TRBV7-8 to TRBJ1-6, with no clear D. Trimming took 4 bases from V and 0 from J, leaving 19 bases between them. The germline V gene has CDR1 SGHVS and CDR2 FQNEAQ. The CDR3 is 19 amino acids. CDR3: CASSSAFRTASSYNSPLHF. For the CDR3, the DNA is TGTGCCAGCAGCTCCGCCTTTCGGACTGCTAGCTCCTATAATTCACCCCTCCACTTT.

This chain uses TRBV10-1 with TRBJ2-2, with 7 bases fitting TRBD2. Germline values: CDR1 WNHNN, CDR2 SYGVQD (reference sequence). Trimming removed 3 bases from V and 5 bases from J; junction bases left unmatched: 12. The CDR3 extends over 17 amino acids. CDR3 sequence: CASSDRGLQGGTGELFF. CDR3 nucleotide sequence: TGCGCCAGCAGTGATCGAGGGCTTCAGGGAGGGACCGGGGAGCTGTTTTTT.

V usage is TRBV20-1 and J usage is TRBJ1-1; D not resolved. Germline lookup yields CDR1 DFQATT and CDR2 SNEGSKA (reference sequence). The CDR3 runs to 10 residues. V lost 3 bases, J lost 7 bases, and 6 bases lay in between. The CDR3 here is CSASASEAFF. In DNA form, the CDR3 reads TGCAGTGCTAGTGCCAGTGAAGCTTTCTTT.

The chain has TRBV6-5 and TRBJ1-1; D is undetermined. The CDR3 has 13 amino acids. V shed 11 bases and J shed 0 bases, with 13 bases lying between them. Germline CDR1 and CDR2: MNHEY and SVGAGI. CDR3 residues: CAGGRGLNTEAFF. The DNA for the CDR3 is TGTGCCGGTGGTCGAGGGCTGAACACTGAAGCTTTCTTT.

J is TRBJ2-5 and V is TRBV6-2 or TRBV6-3; 10 nucleotides align to TRBD1. This CDR3 is built from 15 residues. From germline, CDR1 is MNHEY and CDR2 SVGEGT. V trimming: 8 bases; J trimming: 4 bases; junction bases outside the gene matches: 10. The CDR3 DNA reads as TGTGCCAGCCGCCGACAGGGGGCCAAGGCAGAGACCCAGTACTTC. Its protein is CASRRQGAKAETQYF.

This chain links TRBV24-1 with TRBJ2-3; TRBD1 matches 9 bases. The germline V gene has CDR1 KGHDR and CDR2 SFDVKD. V trimming: 3 bases; J trimming: 5 bases; junction bases outside the gene matches: 8. The CDR3 contains 16 residues. This CDR3 reads CATSDVTGGEKDTQYF. CDR3 coding DNA: TGTGCCACCAGTGATGTTACAGGGGGCGAGAAAGATACGCAGTATTTT.

The gene calls are TRBV3-1 (or the pseudogene TRBV3-2) and TRBJ1-5, with TRBD1 matching 7 bases. CDR1 LGHDT and CDR2 YNNKEL come from the germline V gene (reference sequence). The CDR3 totals 14 residues. The trim removed 8 bases at V and 0 bases at J, leaving 4 bases unmatched. For the CDR3, the DNA is TGTGCCAGCGCCGGGACAGATAGCAATCAGCCCCAGCATTTT. Amino acids: CASAGTDSNQPQHF.

This clone was detected once. The J gene is TRBJ1-3, the V gene TRBV28; D not resolved. CDR3 size: 15 residues. V lost 5 bases and J 0 bases, leaving 11 bases between the germline ends. Per germline, CDR1 MDHEN and CDR2 SYDVKM. CDR3 nucleotide sequence: TGTGCCAGCAGTGTTCTGAAGAGCTCTGGAAACACCATATATTTT. This translates into CASSVLKSSGNTIYF.

Regarding this clone: Other DNA sequences in this specimen translate into the identical CDR3. The chain couples TRBV2 to TRBJ1-3; perhaps TRBD1 as D (5 bases). The CDR3 totals 13 residues. Germline lookup yields CDR1 SNHLY and CDR2 FYNNEI. V was cut by 2 bases and J by 3 bases, with 5 bases left in between. This CDR3 reads CASSEQGGNTIYF. In nucleotides, the CDR3 is TGTGCCAGCAGTGAACAGGGTGGAAACACCATATATTTT.

A few counts support this clone. This chain links TRBV2 with TRBJ1-5; D not certain. V was trimmed by 2 bases and J by 9 bases, leaving 14 bases between them. The CDR3 sequence is 14 residues long. The germline gives CDR1 SNHLY, CDR2 FYNNEI. The CDR3 sequence: CASSELATGGPQHF. The CDR3 nucleotides read TGTGCCAGCAGTGAATTGGCCACGGGAGGGCCCCAGCATTTT. The full variable domain, rest sourced from reference TRBV2 and TRBJ1-5, is EPEVTQTPSHQVTQMGQEVILRCVPISNHLYFYWYRQILGQKVEFLVSFYNNEISEKSEIFDDQFSVERPDGSNFTLKIRSTKLEDSAMYFCASSELATGGPQHFGDGTRLSIL.

J is TRBJ2-5 and V is TRBV2, with 11 bases identical to TRBD1. The CDR3 spans 16 residues. Germline V CDR1 and CDR2: SNHLY, FYNNEI. The V gene end was trimmed by 6 bases and the J gene end by 4 bases; junction bases not matched to a gene: 10. The CDR3 loop is CASRLGTGGRGETQYF. The DNA for the CDR3 is TGTGCCAGCAGACTCGGGACAGGGGGACGGGGAGAGACCCAGTACTTC.

The chain combines TRBV11-2 with TRBJ1-2; tentatively, D is TRBD1 (5 bases). Per germline, CDR1 SGHAT and CDR2 FQNNGV. CDR3 length equals 14 residues. Trimming left V 5 bases short and J 2 bases short, with 12 bases between. The CDR3 sequence: CASSVRQSNYGYTF. CDR3 DNA: TGTGCCAGCAGCGTCAGACAGTCAAACTATGGCTACACCTTC.

This rearrangement joins TRBV24-1 to TRBJ2-3; 10 bases are a match to TRBD2. This CDR3 has 16 residues. Unmatched junction bases numbered 8, after V lost 7 bases and J lost 2 bases. The germline V gene encodes CDR1 KGHDR and CDR2 SFDVKD. The CDR3 reads CATSDPSGGPTDTQYF. The CDR3 bases are TGTGCCACCAGCGATCCTAGCGGGGGCCCCACAGATACGCAGTATTTT.

This chain joins TRBV2 and TRBJ1-1; the D is unclear. The V gene lost 6 bases and the J gene lost 0 bases, with 11 bases spanning the gap. CDR1 and CDR2 from the germline V gene are SNHLY and FYNNEI. CDR3 length equals 14 residues. CDR3 in DNA: TGTGCCAGCAGCAGAGGGATCCTGAACACTGAAGCTTTCTTT. Amino acids: CASSRGILNTEAFF.

V gene TRBV12-3 or TRBV12-4 combines with J gene TRBJ1-1; D gene unclear. Deletions cut 3 bases from V and 7 bases from J, with 6 bases between. The length of the CDR3 is 11 residues. The CDR3 sequence: CASSFGFEAFF. The CDR3 coding sequence is TGTGCCAGCAGTTTCGGGTTTGAAGCTTTCTTT.